The 9 T cell receptor beta chains presented below share a single source sample, sequenced in a study of blood T cell repertoires in COVID-19. Using immunoSEQ multiplex PCR, the repertoire was profiled, and TCRdb retains in-frame clones only, with some absent. The data show 100,000 to 150,000 clones, about 81% seen once. Sequenced: peripheral blood. Every receptor here comes from a woman aged 45-59 years with acute or convalescent COVID-19.

The V gene is TRBV10-3, the J gene TRBJ2-3; tentatively, D is TRBD2 (5 bases). Germline CDR1 is ENHRY and CDR2 is SYGVKD. This CDR3 region has 16 residues. The V and J ends lost 1 base and 4 bases respectively, with 15 bases between them. The CDR3 bases are TGTGCCATCAGTGAGTTTGCGGGCCCAACGGCAGATACGCAGTATTTT. It translates to CAISEFAGPTADTQYF.

The chain links TRBV19 to TRBJ1-5, with D possibly matching TRBD1 (5 bases). Trimming pared 3 bases from V and 7 bases from J, leaving 16 bases between. Germline loops: CDR1 LNHDA, CDR2 SQIVND (reference sequence). This CDR3 has 15 residues. The CDR3 nucleotides are TGTGCCAGTAGTATGCCCGCGGATCAGGGCCAGCCCCAGCATTTT. This sequence encodes CASSMPADQGQPQHF.

V and J are TRBV7-2 and TRBJ2-7, with 7 bases fitting TRBD1. There are 14 residues in the CDR3. Germline lookup yields CDR1 SGHTA and CDR2 FQGNSA. Unmatched junction bases numbered 7, after V lost 1 base and J lost 7 bases. CDR3 bases: TGTGCCAGCAGCTTAGTGAGGGGGCTTAGAGAGCAGTACTTC. Amino acid sequence: CASSLVRGLREQYF. Combining the CDR3 with reference TRBV7-2 and TRBJ2-7 gives the whole variable domain GAGVSQSPSNKVTEKGKDVELRCDPISGHTALYWYRQSLGQGLEFLIYFQGNSAPDKSGLPSDRFSAERTGGSVSTLTIQRTQQEDSAVYLCASSLVRGLREQYFGPGTRLTVT.

This clone was seen just once. This chain uses TRBV6-5 with TRBJ2-3, with 10 bases fitting TRBD1. Germline V lookup: CDR1 MNHEY, CDR2 SVGAGI. Trimming took 4 bases from V and 3 from J; bases not matched to a gene: 4. The CDR3 is made up of 15 amino acids. CDR3 amino acids: CASSSRDRGTDTQYF. CDR3 DNA sequence: TGTGCCAGCAGTTCCCGGGACAGGGGAACAGATACGCAGTATTTT.

V is TRBV12-3 or TRBV12-4 and J is TRBJ2-2; 8 bases align to TRBD1. The CDR3 sequence is 13 residues long. V trimming: 6 bases; J trimming: 5 bases; junction bases outside the gene matches: 2. The CDR3 loop is CASRWDRTGELFF. CDR3 bases: TGTGCCAGCAGATGGGACAGGACCGGGGAGCTGTTTTTT.

This clone has just one count. The V call is TRBV10-3, the J call TRBJ2-7; the D gene is possibly TRBD1 (6 bases). From germline, CDR1 is ENHRY and CDR2 SYGVKD. V was pared by 8 bases and J by 0 bases, with 8 bases between. The CDR3 totals 12 residues. CDR3 loop: CAIRDNSYEQYF. DNA for the CDR3: TGTGCCATCCGGGACAACTCCTACGAGCAGTACTTC.

The chain employs TRBV27 and TRBJ2-7; 10 bases are a match to TRBD2. The CDR3 length is 14 residues. Trimming at V came to 6 bases and at J to 7 bases, leaving 9 bases not matched to a gene. Germline lookup yields CDR1 MNHEY and CDR2 SMNVEV (reference sequence). The CDR3 bases are TGTGCCAGCAGGCAAGCGGGAGGGCCCAAAGAGCAGTACTTC. This gives the protein CASRQAGGPKEQYF.

This chain connects TRBV10-2 to TRBJ2-7, with TRBD1 matching over 10 bases. CDR1 WSHSY and CDR2 SAAADI come from the germline V gene. CDR3 length: 13 residues. V dropped 6 bases and J dropped 6; count of bases not matched to a gene: 5. CDR3 sequence: CASRHRDRGEQYF. The DNA of the CDR3 is TGCGCCAGCAGACACCGGGACAGGGGCGAGCAGTACTTC.

This clone was seen only once. This CDR3 is CASSLYSIGTGRNSYNSPLHF. The CDR3 coding sequence is TGTGCCAGCAGTTTATATTCTATAGGGACTGGGCGAAACTCCTATAATTCACCCCTCCACTTT. V is TRBV27 and J is TRBJ1-6, with D maybe TRBD1 (5 bases). The V and J ends lost 1 base and 0 bases respectively, with 22 bases between them. The CDR3 spans 21 residues. CDR1 is MNHEY, CDR2 SMNVEV, per germline (reference sequence).